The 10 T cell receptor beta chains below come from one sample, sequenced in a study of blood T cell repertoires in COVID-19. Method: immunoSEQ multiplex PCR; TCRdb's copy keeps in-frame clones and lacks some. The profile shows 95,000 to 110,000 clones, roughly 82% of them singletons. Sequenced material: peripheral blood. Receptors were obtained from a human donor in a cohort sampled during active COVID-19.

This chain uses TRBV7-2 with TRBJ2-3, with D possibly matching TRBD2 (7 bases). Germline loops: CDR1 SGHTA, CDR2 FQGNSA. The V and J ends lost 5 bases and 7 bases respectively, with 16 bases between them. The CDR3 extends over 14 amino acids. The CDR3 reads CASSPPGGRNTQYF. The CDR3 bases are TGTGCCAGCAGCCCTCCGGGGGGCAGGAATACGCAGTATTTT.

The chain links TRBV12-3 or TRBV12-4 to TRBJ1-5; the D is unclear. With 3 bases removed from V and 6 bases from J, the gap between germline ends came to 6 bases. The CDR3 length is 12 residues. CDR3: CASSLTGQPQHF. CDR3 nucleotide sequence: TGTGCCAGCAGTTTGACGGGTCAGCCCCAGCATTTT.

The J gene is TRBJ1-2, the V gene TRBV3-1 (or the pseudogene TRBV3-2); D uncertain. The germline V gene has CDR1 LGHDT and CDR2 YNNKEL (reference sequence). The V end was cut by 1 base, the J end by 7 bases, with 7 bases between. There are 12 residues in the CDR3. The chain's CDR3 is CASSQGRTGYTF. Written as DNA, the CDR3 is TGTGCCAGCAGCCAAGGGAGGACTGGCTACACCTTC.

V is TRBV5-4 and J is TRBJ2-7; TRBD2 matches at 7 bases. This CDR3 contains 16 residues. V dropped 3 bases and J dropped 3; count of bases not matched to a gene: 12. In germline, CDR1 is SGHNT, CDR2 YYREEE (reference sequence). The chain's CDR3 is CASSSSGGQGGYEQYF. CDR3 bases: TGTGCCAGCAGCTCCTCGGGGGGTCAGGGTGGCTACGAGCAGTACTTC.

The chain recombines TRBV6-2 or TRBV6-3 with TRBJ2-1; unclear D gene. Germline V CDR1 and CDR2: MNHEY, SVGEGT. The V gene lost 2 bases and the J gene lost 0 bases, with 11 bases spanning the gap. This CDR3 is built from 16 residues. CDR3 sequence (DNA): TGTGCCAGCAGTTACGGGCTCCCCAGCTCCTACAATGAGCAGTTCTTC. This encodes CASSYGLPSSYNEQFF.

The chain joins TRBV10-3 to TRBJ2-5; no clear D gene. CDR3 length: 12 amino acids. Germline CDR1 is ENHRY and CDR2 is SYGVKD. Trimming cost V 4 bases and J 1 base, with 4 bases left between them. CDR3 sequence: CAISVAQETQYF. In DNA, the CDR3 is TGTGCCATCAGTGTAGCCCAAGAGACCCAGTACTTC.

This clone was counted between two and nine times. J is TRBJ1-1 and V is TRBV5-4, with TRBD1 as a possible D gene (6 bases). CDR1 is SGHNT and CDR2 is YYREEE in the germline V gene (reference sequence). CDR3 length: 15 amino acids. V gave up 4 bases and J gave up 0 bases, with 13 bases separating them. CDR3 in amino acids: CASSTGGAMNTEAFF. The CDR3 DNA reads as TGTGCCAGCAGCACTGGGGGGGCCATGAACACTGAAGCTTTCTTT. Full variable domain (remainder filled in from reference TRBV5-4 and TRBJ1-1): ETGVTQSPTHLIKTRGQQVTLRCSSQSGHNTVSWYQQALGQGPQFIFQYYREEENGRGNFPPRFSGLQFPNYSSELNVNALELDDSALYLCASSTGGAMNTEAFFGQGTRLTVV.

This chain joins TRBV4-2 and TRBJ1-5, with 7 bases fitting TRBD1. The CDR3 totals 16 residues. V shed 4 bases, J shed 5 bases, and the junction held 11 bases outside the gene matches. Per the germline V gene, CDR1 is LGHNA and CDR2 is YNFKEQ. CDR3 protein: CASSPEGGGRDQPQHF. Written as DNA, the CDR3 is TGTGCCAGCAGCCCCGAAGGGGGCGGTCGGGATCAGCCCCAGCATTTT.

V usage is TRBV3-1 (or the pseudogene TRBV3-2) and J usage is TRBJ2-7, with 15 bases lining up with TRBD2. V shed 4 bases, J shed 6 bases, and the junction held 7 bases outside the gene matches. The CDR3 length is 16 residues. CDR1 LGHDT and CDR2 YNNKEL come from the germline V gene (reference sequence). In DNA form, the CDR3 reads TGTGCCAGCAGCCGAGGACTAGCGGGGGGGCAGCGCGAGCAGTACTTC. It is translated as CASSRGLAGGQREQYF.

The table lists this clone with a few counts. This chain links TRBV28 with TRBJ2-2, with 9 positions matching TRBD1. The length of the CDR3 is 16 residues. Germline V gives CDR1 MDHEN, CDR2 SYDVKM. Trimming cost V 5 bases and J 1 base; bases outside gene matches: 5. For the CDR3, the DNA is TGTGCCAGCAGTCCATACAGGGGGCTGAACACCGGGGAGCTGTTTTTT. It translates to CASSPYRGLNTGELFF.